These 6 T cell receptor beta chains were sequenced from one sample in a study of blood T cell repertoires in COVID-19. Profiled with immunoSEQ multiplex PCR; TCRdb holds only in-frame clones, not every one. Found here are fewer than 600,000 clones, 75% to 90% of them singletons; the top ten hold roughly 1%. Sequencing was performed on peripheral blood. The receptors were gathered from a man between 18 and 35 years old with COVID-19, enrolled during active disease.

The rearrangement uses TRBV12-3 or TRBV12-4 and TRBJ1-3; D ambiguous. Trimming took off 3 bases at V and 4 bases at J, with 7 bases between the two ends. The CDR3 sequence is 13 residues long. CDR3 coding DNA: TGTGCCAGCAGTTTTCCCGCGGGAAACACCATATATTTT. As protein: CASSFPAGNTIYF.

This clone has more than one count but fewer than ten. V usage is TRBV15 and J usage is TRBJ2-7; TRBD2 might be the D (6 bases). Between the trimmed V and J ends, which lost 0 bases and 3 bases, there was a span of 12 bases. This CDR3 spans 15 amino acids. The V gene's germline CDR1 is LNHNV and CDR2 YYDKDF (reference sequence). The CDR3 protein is CATSRDRTSSYEQYF. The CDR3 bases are TGTGCCACCAGCAGAGATCGAACTAGCAGCTACGAGCAGTACTTC.

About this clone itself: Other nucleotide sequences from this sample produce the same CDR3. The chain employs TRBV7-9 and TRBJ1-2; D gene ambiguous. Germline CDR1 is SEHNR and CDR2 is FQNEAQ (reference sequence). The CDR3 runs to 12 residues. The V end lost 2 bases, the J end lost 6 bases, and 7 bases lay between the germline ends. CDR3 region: CASSLTGDGYTF. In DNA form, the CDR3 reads TGTGCCAGCAGCTTAACCGGGGATGGCTACACCTTC.

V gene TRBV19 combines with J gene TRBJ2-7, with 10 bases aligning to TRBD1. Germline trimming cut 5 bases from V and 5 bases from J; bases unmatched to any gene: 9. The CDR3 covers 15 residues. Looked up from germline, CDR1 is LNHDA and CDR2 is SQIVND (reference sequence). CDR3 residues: CASSSGTGELHEQYF. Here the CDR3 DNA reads TGTGCCAGTAGTTCAGGGACAGGGGAACTCCACGAGCAGTACTTC. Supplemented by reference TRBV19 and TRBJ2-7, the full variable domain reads DGGITQSPKYLFRKEGQNVTLSCEQNLNHDAMYWYRQDPGQGLRLIYYSQIVNDFQKGDIAEGYSVSREKKESFPLTVTSAQKNPTAFYLCASSSGTGELHEQYFGPGTRLTVT.

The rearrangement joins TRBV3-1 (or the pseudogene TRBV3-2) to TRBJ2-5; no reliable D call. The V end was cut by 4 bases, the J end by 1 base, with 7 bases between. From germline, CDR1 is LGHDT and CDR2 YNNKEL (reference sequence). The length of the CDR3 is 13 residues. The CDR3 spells CASSLRLQETQYF. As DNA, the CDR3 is TGTGCCAGCAGCCTTCGACTCCAAGAGACCCAGTACTTC.

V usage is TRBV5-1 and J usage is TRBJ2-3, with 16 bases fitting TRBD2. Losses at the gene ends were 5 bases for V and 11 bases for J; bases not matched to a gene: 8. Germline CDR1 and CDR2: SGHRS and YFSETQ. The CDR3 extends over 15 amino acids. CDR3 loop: CASSAGTSGGERQYF. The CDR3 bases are TGCGCCAGCAGTGCCGGGACTAGCGGGGGGGAAAGGCAGTATTTT. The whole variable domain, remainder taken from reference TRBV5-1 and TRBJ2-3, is KAGVTQTPRYLIKTRGQQVTLSCSPISGHRSVSWYQQTPGQGLQFLFEYFSETQRNKGNFPGRFSGRQFSNSRSEMNVSTLELGDSALYLCASSAGTSGGERQYFGPGTRLTVL.